Listed below are T cell receptor beta chains from one sample, sequenced in a study of blood T cells in healthy people across ages. From the 5' RACE reads, TCRdb called clonotypes with MiXCR, one entry per CDR3 protein. Of approximately 2,000,000 distinct CDR3 sequences listed, about two fifths are singletons. The material sequenced was blood. The receptor source for this set is a human donor in good health. The CDR3 runs from the conserved cysteine through the conserved F or W. The D gene is left open where the match is weak. Clone size, where shown, is once, few, many, or a class for clones that have expanded.

CDR3 | DNA | size | J | D | length | V
CSATLTGAPSQPQHF | TGCAGTGCGACATTAACAGGGGCCCCATCTCAGCCCCAGCATTTT | - | TRBJ1-5 | TRBD1 | 15 | TRBV20-1
CASSLNGVNEQFF | TGTGCCAGCAGCTTGAATGGGGTCAATGAGCAGTTCTTC | - | TRBJ2-1 | - | 13 | TRBV5-5
CVSSYSRAGQRNSPLHF | TGTGTCAGCAGTTACTCCCGAGCGGGACAGCGAAATTCACCCCTCCACTTT | - | TRBJ1-6 | TRBD1 | 17 | TRBV6-2/TRBV6-3
CASSPLAGGPGEQFF | TGTGCCAGCAGCCCACTAGCGGGGGGGCCGGGTGAGCAGTTCTTC | - | TRBJ2-1 | TRBD2 | 15 | TRBV7-3
CASSQGGQGRNSPLHF | TGCGCCAGCAGCCAAGGAGGGCAGGGGAGGAATTCACCCCTCCACTTT | few | TRBJ1-6 | - | 16 | TRBV4-3
CAGGPGTDYEQYF | TGTGCCGGGGGGCCCGGGACAGATTACGAGCAGTACTTC | - | TRBJ2-7 | - | 13 | TRBV6-2/TRBV6-3
CASSYLSGTGHYGYTF | TGTGCCAGCAGTTACCTATCCGGGACAGGGCACTATGGCTACACCTTC | few | TRBJ1-2 | TRBD1 | 16 | TRBV6-5
CASRRLGDTEAFF | TGTGCCAGCAGGAGACTGGGGGACACTGAAGCTTTCTTT | few | TRBJ1-1 | - | 13 | TRBV6-2/TRBV6-3
CASGQDVYQETQFF | TGTGCCAGCGGTCAGGACGTGTACCAAGAGACCCAGTTCTTC | - | TRBJ2-1 | - | 14 | TRBV6-5
CASSQTSGGFADTQYF | TGTGCCAGCAGCCAAACTAGCGGGGGGTTTGCAGATACGCAGTATTTT | once | TRBJ2-3 | TRBD2 | 16 | TRBV7-2
CSVAQGTNSPLHF | TGCAGCGTTGCACAGGGAACTAATTCACCCCTCCACTTT | few | TRBJ1-6 | - | 13 | TRBV29-1
CASSEVAGLAFF | TGTGCCAGCAGCGAGGTGGCAGGGCTGGCTTTCTTT | - | TRBJ1-1 | - | 12 | TRBV5-6
CASSLTPPTTGAARVNQPQHF | TGTGCCAGCAGCTTAACCCCTCCCACGACAGGGGCCGCCAGGGTTAATCAGCCCCAGCATTTT | - | TRBJ1-5 | TRBD1 | 21 | TRBV11-2
CASSNAAYEQYF | TGTGCCAGCAGTAATGCCGCATACGAGCAGTACTTC | few | TRBJ2-7 | - | 12 | TRBV6-5
CASSLAGTSEAFF | TGCGCCAGCAGCTTGGCGGGGACTTCTGAAGCTTTCTTT | - | TRBJ1-1 | - | 13 | TRBV5-1
CASSTSVGTVHNEQFF | TGCGCCAGCAGCACAAGTGTCGGGACAGTACACAATGAGCAGTTCTTC | - | TRBJ2-1 | TRBD1 | 16 | TRBV5-1
CASSFSGEIEQYF | TGTGCCAGCAGTTTTTCGGGGGAAATCGAGCAGTACTTC | - | TRBJ2-7 | - | 13 | TRBV12-3/TRBV12-4
CAGGEGLLTDTQYF | TGTGCCGGGGGGGAGGGACTCCTCACAGATACGCAGTATTTT | - | TRBJ2-3 | TRBD2 | 14 | TRBV2
CASSFAQRMETQYF | TGTGCCAGCAGCTTTGCCCAGCGGATGGAGACCCAGTACTTC | - | TRBJ2-5 | - | 14 | TRBV7-2
CASSTGTTDFYEQYF | TGTGCCAGCAGCACCGGGACGACCGATTTCTACGAGCAGTACTTC | - | TRBJ2-7 | - | 15 | TRBV11-2
CASSLLERGDTQYF | TGTGCCAGCAGCTTGTTGGAGAGGGGGGATACGCAGTATTTT | - | TRBJ2-3 | - | 14 | TRBV5-4
CATAVWAQETQYF | TGTGCCACCGCCGTTTGGGCACAAGAGACCCAGTACTTC | few | TRBJ2-5 | - | 13 | TRBV10-3
CASSLVGGGWTGSNYGYTF | TGTGCCAGCAGCTTAGTTGGCGGGGGATGGACAGGCTCGAACTATGGCTACACCTTC | few | TRBJ1-2 | TRBD1 | 19 | TRBV7-2
CASSTVYYEQYF | TGTGCCAGCAGTACAGTATACTACGAGCAGTACTTC | - | TRBJ2-7 | - | 12 | TRBV28
CASSQPTGQATYEQYF | TGTGCCAGCAGCCAACCTACCGGACAGGCGACCTACGAGCAGTACTTC | once | TRBJ2-7 | TRBD1 | 16 | TRBV7-6
CASSVGAATTGELFF | TGTGCCAGCAGCGTAGGTGCAGCAACCACCGGGGAGCTGTTTTTT | - | TRBJ2-2 | - | 15 | TRBV9
CASSLGDTNTGELFF | TGTGCCAGCAGCTTAGGGGACACCAACACCGGGGAGCTGTTTTTT | few | TRBJ2-2 | - | 15 | TRBV7-9
CASSQGPGRGMRGYTF | TGCGCCAGCAGCCAAGGCCCAGGCAGGGGGATGAGAGGCTACACCTTC | once | TRBJ1-2 | TRBD1 | 16 | TRBV4-3
CASSLQRGANNEQFF | TGTGCCAGCAGCTTACAGCGGGGGGCTAACAATGAGCAGTTCTTC | - | TRBJ2-1 | TRBD2 | 15 | TRBV7-3
CASSLLFGNEPYEQYF | TGTGCCAGCAGTTTATTATTTGGGAATGAACCCTACGAGCAGTACTTC | - | TRBJ2-7 | - | 16 | TRBV27
CASSLLEEKLFF | TGTGCCAGCAGCTTACTAGAGGAAAAACTGTTTTTT | - | TRBJ1-4 | - | 12 | TRBV7-9
CASSVGQGNIQYF | TGTGCCAGCAGTGTGGGACAGGGAAACATTCAGTACTTC | few | TRBJ2-4 | TRBD1 | 13 | TRBV6-1
CASNDDGARNQPQHF | TGTGCCAGTAATGACGACGGGGCACGGAATCAGCCCCAGCATTTT | - | TRBJ1-5 | - | 15 | TRBV19
CASGFRDSGVLETQYF | TGTGCTAGTGGTTTCCGTGATAGCGGGGTTTTGGAGACCCAGTACTTC | - | TRBJ2-5 | TRBD2 | 16 | TRBV12-5
CASSSHNTKRANYGYTF | TGTGCCAGCAGCTCCCATAATACTAAACGAGCTAACTATGGCTACACCTTC | - | TRBJ1-2 | - | 17 | TRBV7-3
CASSDSGGRSDTQYF | TGTGCCAGCAGTGATAGCGGGGGGAGGTCAGATACGCAGTATTTT | - | TRBJ2-3 | TRBD2 | 15 | TRBV2
CASSRLTGRHGYTF | TGTGCCAGCAGCCGACTGACAGGGAGGCATGGCTACACCTTC | few | TRBJ1-2 | TRBD1 | 14 | TRBV5-6
CSARFRDTQYF | TGCAGTGCTAGATTTAGGGATACGCAGTATTTT | once | TRBJ2-3 | - | 11 | TRBV20-1
CASSFWIQDGYTF | TGTGCCAGCAGTTTTTGGATACAGGATGGCTACACCTTC | many | TRBJ1-2 | - | 13 | TRBV12-3/TRBV12-4